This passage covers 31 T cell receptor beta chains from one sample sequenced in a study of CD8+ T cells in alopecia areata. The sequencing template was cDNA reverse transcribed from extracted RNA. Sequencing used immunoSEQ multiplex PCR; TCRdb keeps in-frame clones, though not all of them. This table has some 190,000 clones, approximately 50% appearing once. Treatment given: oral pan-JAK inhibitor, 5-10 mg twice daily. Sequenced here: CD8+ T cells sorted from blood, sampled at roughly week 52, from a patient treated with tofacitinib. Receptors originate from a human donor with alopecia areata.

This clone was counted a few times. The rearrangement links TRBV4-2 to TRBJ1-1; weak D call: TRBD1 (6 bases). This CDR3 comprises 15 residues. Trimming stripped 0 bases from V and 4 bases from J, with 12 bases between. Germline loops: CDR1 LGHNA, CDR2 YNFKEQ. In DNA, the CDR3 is TGTGCCAGCAGCCAAGAAGGGACAAACGGCACTGAAGCTTTCTTT. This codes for CASSQEGTNGTEAFF.

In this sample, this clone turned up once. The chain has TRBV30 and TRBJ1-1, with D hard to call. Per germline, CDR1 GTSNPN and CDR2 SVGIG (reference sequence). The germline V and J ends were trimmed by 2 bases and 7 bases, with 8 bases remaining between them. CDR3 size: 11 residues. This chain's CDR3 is CAWSHFGEAFF. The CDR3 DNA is TGTGCCTGGAGTCATTTCGGTGAAGCTTTCTTT.

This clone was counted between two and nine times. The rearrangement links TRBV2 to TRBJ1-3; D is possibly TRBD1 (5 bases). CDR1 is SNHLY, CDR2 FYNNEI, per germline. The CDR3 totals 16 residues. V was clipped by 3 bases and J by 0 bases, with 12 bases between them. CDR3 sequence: CASSDRQPGSGNTIYF. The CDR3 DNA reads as TGTGCCAGCAGTGATCGACAGCCTGGCTCTGGAAACACCATATATTTT.

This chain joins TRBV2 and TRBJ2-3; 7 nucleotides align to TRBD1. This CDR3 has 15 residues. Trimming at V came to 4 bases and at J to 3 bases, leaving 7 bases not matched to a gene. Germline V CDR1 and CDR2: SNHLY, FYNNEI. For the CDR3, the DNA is TGTGCCAGCAGTGGGGACAGTGGATTAACAGATACGCAGTATTTT. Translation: CASSGDSGLTDTQYF.

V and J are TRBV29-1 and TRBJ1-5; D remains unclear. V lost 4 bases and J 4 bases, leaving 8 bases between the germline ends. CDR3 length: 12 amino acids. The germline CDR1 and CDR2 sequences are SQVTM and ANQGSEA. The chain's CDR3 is CSVGWENQPQHF. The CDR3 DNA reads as TGCAGCGTTGGTTGGGAGAATCAGCCCCAGCATTTT. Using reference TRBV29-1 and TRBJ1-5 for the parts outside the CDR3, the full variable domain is SAVISQKPSRDICQRGTSLTIQCQVDSQVTMMFWYRQQPGQSLTLIATANQGSEATYESGFVIDKFPISRPNLTFSTLTVSNMSPEDSSIYLCSVGWENQPQHFGDGTRLSIL.

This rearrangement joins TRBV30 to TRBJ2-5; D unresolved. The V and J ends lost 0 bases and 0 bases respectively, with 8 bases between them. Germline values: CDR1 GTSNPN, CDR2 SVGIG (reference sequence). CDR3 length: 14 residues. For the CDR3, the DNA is TGTGCCTGGAGTGTACCCAGGAACCAAGAGACCCAGTACTTC. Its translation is CAWSVPRNQETQYF.

The CDR3 coding sequence is TGTGCCAGCAGCTTAGGAACTAGCGGGGGCACGTACAATGAGCAGTTCTTC. Its protein product is CASSLGTSGGTYNEQFF. The genes are TRBV11-2 and TRBJ2-1; 11 bases are shared with TRBD2. The CDR3 is 17 amino acids. Per germline, CDR1 SGHAT and CDR2 FQNNGV. V was pared by 1 base and J by 4 bases, with 6 bases of the junction left unmatched.

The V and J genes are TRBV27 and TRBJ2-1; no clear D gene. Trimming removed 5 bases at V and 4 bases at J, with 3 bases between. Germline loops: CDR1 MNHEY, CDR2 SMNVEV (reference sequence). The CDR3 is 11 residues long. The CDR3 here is CASSLYNEQFF. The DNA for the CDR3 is TGTGCCAGCAGTCTATACAATGAGCAGTTCTTC.

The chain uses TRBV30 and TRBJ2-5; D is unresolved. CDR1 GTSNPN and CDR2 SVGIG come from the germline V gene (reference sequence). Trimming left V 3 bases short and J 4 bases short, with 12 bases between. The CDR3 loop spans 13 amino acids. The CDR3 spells CAWSGPSPETQYF. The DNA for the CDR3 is TGTGCCTGGAGCGGACCCTCACCAGAGACCCAGTACTTC.

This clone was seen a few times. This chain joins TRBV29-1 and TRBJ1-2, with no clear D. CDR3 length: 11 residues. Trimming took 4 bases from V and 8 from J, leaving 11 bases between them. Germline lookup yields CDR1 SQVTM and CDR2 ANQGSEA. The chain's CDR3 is CSVVADGGYTF. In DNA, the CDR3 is TGCAGCGTTGTGGCTGACGGCGGCTACACCTTC.

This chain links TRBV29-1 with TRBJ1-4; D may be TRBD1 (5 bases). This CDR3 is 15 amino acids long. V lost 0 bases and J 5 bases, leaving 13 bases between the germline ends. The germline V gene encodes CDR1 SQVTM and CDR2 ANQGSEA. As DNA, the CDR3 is TGCAGCGTTGAAGATTGGGGAGGGACGAATGAAAAACTGTTTTTT. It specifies CSVEDWGGTNEKLFF.

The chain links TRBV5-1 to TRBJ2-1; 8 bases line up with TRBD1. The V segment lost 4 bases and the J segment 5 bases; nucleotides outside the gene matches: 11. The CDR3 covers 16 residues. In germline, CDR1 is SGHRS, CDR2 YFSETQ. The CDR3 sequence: CASSTGGRGYHNEQFF. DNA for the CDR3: TGCGCCAGCAGCACAGGGGGTCGGGGGTACCACAATGAGCAGTTCTTC.

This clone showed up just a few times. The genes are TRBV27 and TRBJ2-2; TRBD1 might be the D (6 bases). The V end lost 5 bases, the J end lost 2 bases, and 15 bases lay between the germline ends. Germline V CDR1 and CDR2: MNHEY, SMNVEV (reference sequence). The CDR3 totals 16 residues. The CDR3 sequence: CASSPSSGENTGELFF. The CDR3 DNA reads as TGTGCCAGCAGTCCCTCATCAGGGGAAAACACCGGGGAGCTGTTTTTT.

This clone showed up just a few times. The CDR3 nucleotides read TGCAGCGTTGAAGTCCCCGGACAGCCCCAGCATTTT. It translates to CSVEVPGQPQHF. This chain joins TRBV29-1 and TRBJ1-5; D is ambiguous. There are 12 residues in the CDR3. Germline assignment: CDR1 SQVTM and CDR2 ANQGSEA. V gave up 1 base and J gave up 7 bases, with 8 bases separating them.

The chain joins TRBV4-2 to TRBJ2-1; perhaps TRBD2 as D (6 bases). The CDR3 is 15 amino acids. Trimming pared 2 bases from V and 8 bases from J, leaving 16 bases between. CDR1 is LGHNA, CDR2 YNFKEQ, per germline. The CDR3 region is CASSQSLAMNDEQFF. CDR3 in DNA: TGTGCCAGCAGCCAAAGTCTAGCGATGAACGATGAGCAGTTCTTC.

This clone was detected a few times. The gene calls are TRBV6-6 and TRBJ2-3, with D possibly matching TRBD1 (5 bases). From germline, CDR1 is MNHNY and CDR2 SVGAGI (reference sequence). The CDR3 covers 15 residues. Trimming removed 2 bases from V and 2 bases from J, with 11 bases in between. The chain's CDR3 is CASSYQGSNTDTQYF. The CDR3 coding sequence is TGTGCCAGCAGTTACCAGGGATCGAACACAGATACGCAGTATTTT.

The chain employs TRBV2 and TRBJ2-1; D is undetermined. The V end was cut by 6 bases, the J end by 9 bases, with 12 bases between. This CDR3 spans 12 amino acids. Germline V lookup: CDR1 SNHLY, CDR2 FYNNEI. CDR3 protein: CASRIPNGEQFF. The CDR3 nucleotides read TGTGCCAGCAGAATCCCGAATGGTGAGCAGTTCTTC.

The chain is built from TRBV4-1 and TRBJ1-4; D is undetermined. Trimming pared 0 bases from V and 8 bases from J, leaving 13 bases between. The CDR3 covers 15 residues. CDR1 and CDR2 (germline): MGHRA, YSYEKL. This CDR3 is CASSQDGVPNEKLFF. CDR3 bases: TGCGCCAGCAGCCAAGATGGGGTGCCAAACGAAAAACTGTTTTTT.

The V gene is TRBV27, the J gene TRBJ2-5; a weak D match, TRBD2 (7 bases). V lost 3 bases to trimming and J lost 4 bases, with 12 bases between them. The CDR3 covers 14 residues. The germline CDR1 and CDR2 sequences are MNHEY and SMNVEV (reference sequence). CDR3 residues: CASSLTGGPETQYF. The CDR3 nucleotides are TGTGCCAGCAGTTTGACGGGGGGCCCAGAGACCCAGTACTTC.

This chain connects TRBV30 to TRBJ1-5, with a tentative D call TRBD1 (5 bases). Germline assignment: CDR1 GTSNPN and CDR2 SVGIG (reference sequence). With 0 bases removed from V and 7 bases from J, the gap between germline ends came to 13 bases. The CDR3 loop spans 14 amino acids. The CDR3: CAWSVGELLQPQHF. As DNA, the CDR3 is TGTGCCTGGAGTGTGGGGGAGTTGTTACAGCCCCAGCATTTT.

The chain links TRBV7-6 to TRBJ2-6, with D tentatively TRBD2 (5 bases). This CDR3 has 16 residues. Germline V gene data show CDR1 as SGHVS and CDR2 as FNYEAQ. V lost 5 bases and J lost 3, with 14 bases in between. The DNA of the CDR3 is TGTGCCAGCAGCCATCTCGGCGGAGGTGGGGCCAACGTCCTGACTTTC. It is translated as CASSHLGGGGANVLTF.

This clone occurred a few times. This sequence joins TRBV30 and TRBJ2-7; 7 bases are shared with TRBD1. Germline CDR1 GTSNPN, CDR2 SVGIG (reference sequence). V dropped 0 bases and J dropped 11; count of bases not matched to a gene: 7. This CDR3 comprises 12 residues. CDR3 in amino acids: CAWSVGTEQKYF. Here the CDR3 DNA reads TGTGCCTGGAGTGTGGGGACAGAGCAGAAGTACTTC.

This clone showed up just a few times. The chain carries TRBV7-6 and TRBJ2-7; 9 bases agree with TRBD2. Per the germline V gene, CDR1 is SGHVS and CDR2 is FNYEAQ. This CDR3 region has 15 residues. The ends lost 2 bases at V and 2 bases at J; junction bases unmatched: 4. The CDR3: CASSLLSGGAYEQYF. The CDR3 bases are TGTGCCAGCAGCTTACTTAGCGGGGGAGCCTACGAGCAGTACTTC.

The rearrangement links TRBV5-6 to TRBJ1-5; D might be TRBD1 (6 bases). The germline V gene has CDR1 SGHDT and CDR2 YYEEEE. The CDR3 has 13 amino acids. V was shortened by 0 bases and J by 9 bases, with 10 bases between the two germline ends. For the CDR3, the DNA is TGTGCCAGCAGCTTGGTAGGGGGAGTGCCCCAGCATTTT. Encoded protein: CASSLVGGVPQHF.

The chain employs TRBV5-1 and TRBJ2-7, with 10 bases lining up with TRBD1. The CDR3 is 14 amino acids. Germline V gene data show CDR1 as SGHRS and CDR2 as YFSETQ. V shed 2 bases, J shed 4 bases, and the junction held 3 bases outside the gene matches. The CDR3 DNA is TGCGCCAGCAGCTTAGGACAGGGGGGTTACGAGCAGTACTTC. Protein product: CASSLGQGGYEQYF.

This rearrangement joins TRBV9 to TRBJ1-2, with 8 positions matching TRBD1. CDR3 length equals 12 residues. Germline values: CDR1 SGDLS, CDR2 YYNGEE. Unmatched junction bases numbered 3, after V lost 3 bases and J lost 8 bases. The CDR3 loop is CASSEGQAGYTF. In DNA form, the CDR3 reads TGTGCCAGCAGCGAGGGACAGGCGGGCTACACCTTC.

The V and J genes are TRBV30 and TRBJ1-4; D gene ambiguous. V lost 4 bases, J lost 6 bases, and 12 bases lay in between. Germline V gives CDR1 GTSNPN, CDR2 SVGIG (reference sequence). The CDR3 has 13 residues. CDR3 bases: TGTGCCTGGACCCCAAGAAGTTATGAAAAACTGTTTTTT. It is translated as CAWTPRSYEKLFF.

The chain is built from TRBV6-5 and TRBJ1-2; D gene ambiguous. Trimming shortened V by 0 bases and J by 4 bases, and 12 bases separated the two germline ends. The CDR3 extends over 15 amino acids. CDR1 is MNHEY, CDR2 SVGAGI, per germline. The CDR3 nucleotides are TGTGCCAGCAGTTACTCTCCCAGCCTTCCCTATGGCTACACCTTC. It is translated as CASSYSPSLPYGYTF.

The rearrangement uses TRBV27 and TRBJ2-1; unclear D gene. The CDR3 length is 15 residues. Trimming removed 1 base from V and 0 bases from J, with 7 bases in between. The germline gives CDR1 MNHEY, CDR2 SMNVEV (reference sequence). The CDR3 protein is CASSLFGFSYNEQFF. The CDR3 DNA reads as TGTGCCAGCAGTTTATTCGGCTTCTCCTACAATGAGCAGTTCTTC.

The CDR3 nucleotides are TGTGCCAGCAGCTCATGGACTAGCGGGGGCAATGAGCAGTTCTTC. Protein: CASSSWTSGGNEQFF. V and J are TRBV7-9 and TRBJ2-1, with 13 positions matching TRBD2. V shed 4 bases, J shed 6 bases, and the junction held 3 bases outside the gene matches. CDR1 and CDR2 from the germline V gene are SEHNR and FQNEAQ (reference sequence). This CDR3 spans 15 amino acids. Together with reference TRBV7-9 and TRBJ2-1, the CDR3 gives the full variable domain: DTGVSQNPRHKITKRGQNVTFRCDPISEHNRLYWYRQTLGQGPEFLTYFQNEAQLEKSRLLSDRFSAERPKGSFSTLEIQRTEQGDSAMYLCASSSWTSGGNEQFFGPGTRLTVL.

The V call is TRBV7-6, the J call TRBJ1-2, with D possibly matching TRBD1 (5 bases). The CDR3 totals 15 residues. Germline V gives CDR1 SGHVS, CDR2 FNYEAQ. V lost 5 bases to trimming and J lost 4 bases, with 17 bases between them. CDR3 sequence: CASSLDGTIPYGYTF. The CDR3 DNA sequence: TGTGCCAGCAGCCTCGACGGGACGATCCCCTATGGCTACACCTTC.